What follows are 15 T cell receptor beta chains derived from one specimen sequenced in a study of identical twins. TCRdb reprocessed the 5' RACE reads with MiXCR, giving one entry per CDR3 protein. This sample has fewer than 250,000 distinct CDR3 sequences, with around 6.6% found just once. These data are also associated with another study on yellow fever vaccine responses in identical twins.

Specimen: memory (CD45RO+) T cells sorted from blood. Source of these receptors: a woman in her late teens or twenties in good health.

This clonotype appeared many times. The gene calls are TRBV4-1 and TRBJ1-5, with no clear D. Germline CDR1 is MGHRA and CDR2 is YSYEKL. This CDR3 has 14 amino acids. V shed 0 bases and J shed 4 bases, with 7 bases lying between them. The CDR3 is CASSQEGNNQPQHF. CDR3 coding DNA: TGCGCCAGCAGCCAAGAGGGAAATAATCAGCCCCAGCATTTT.

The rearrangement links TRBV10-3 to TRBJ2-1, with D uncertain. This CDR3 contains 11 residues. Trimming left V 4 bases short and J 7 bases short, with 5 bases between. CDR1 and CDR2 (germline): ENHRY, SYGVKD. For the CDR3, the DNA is TGTGCCATCAGTGCGGAGAATGAGCAGTTCTTC. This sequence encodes CAISAENEQFF.

CDR3 sequence reads: CASSVVDNYEQYV. CDR3 coding DNA: TGTGCCAGCAGTGTGGTGGACAACTACGAGCAGTACGTC. V and J are TRBV6-1 and TRBJ2-7; TRBD1 is a possible D gene (5 bases). Germline CDR1 MNHNS, CDR2 SASEGT. The V end lost 4 bases, the J end lost 3 bases, and 10 bases lay between the germline ends. The CDR3 sequence is 13 residues long.

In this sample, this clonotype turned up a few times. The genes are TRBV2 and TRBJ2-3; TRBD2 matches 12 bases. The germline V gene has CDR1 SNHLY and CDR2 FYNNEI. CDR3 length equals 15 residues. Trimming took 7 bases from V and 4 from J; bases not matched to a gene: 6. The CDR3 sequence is CASTRTSGAADTQYF. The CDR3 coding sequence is TGTGCCAGCACCCGGACTAGCGGGGCGGCAGATACGCAGTATTTT.

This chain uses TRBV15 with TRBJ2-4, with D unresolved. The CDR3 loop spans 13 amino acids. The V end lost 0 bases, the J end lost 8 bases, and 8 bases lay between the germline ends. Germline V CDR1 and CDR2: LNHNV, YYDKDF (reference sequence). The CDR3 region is CATSRDPADIQYF. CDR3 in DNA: TGTGCCACCAGCAGAGACCCGGCGGACATTCAGTACTTC.

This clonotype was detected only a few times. The CDR3 sequence is CASSLLFDTGELFF. DNA for the CDR3: TGTGCCAGCAGTTTATTGTTCGACACCGGGGAGCTGTTTTTT. This sequence joins TRBV27 and TRBJ2-2; D uncertain. The CDR3 sequence is 14 residues long. Trimming removed 1 base at V and 3 bases at J, with 6 bases between. In germline, CDR1 is MNHEY, CDR2 SMNVEV (reference sequence).

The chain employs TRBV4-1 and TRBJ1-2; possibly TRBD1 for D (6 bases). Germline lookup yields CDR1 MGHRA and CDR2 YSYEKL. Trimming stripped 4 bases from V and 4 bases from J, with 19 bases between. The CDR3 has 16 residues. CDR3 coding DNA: TGCGCCAGCAGCCCTCAACAGGGATTGTTTGTCTATGGCTACACCTTC. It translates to CASSPQQGLFVYGYTF.

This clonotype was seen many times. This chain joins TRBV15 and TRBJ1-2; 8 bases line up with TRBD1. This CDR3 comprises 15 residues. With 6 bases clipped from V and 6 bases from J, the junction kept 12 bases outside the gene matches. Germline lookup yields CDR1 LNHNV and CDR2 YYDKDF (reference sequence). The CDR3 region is CATSNGQGALDGYTF. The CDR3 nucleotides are TGTGCCACCAGTAATGGACAGGGTGCCCTAGATGGCTACACCTTC.

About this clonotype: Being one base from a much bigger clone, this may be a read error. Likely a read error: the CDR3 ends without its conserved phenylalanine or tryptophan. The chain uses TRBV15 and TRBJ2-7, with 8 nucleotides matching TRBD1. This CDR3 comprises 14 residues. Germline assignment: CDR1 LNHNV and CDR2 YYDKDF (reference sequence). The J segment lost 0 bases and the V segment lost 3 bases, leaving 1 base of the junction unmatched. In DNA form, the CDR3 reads TGTGCCACCAGCAGGGACAGGGCCTCCTACGAGCAGTACTTA. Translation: CATSRDRASYEQYL.

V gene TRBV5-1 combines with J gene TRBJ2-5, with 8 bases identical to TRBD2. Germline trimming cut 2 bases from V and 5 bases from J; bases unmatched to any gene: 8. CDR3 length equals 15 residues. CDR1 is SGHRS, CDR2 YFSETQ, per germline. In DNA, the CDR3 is TGCGCCAGCAGCTTTGCGCGGGAGGTTGGGGAGACCCAGTACTTC. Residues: CASSFAREVGETQYF. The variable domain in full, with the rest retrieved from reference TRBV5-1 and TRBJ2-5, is KAGVTQTPRYLIKTRGQQVTLSCSPISGHRSVSWYQQTPGQGLQFLFEYFSETQRNKGNFPGRFSGRQFSNSRSEMNVSTLELGDSALYLCASSFAREVGETQYFGPGTRLLVL.

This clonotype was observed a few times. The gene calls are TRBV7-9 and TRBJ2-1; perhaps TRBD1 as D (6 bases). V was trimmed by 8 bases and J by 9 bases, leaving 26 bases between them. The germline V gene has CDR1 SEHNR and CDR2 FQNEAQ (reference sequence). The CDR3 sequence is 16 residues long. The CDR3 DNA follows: TGTGCCAGCCAGCGAAACCAGGGGTTGCCTGGGGGTGAGCAGTTCTTC. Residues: CASQRNQGLPGGEQFF.

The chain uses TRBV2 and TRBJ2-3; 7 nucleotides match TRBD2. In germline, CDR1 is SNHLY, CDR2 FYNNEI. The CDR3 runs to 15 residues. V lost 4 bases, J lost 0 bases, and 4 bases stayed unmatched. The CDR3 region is CASSASGSSTDTQYF. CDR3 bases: TGTGCCAGCAGTGCTAGCGGCTCTAGCACAGATACGCAGTATTTT. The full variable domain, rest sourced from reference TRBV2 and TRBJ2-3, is EPEVTQTPSHQVTQMGQEVILRCVPISNHLYFYWYRQILGQKVEFLVSFYNNEISEKSEIFDDQFSVERPDGSNFTLKIRSTKLEDSAMYFCASSASGSSTDTQYFGPGTRLTVL.

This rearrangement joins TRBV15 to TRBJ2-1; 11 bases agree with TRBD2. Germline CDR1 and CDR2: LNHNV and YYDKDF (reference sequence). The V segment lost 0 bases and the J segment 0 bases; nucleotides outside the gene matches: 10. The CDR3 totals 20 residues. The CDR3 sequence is CATSRDRRLAGGSSYNEQFF. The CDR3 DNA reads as TGTGCCACCAGCAGAGATAGGCGGCTAGCGGGGGGTAGCTCCTACAATGAGCAGTTCTTC.

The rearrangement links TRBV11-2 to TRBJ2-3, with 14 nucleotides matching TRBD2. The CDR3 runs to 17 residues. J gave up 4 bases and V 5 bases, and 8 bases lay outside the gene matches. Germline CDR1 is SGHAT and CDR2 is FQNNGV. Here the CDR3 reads CASSPGLAGGTSDTQYF. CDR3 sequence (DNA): TGTGCCAGCAGCCCCGGACTAGCGGGAGGTACTTCAGATACGCAGTATTTT.

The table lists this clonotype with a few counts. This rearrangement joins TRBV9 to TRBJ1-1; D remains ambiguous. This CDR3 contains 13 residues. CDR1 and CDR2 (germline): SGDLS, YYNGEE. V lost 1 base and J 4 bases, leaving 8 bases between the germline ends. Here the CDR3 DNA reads TGTGCCAGCAGCGTACTGGGAAGCACTGAAGCTTTCTTT. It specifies CASSVLGSTEAFF.